This T cell receptor (beta chain) was documented in a study of Graves' ophthalmopathy and Graves' hyperthyroidism. Study-wide points: Sensitivity of approximately 88% and specificity of 65% to 83% were achieved when a 13-signature model separated ophthalmopathy from stable hyperthyroidism. Blood contained most expanded thyroid clonotypes exceeding 0.001 frequency.

This clonotype was recorded only once. Antigen unknown. From RNA, the CDR3 regions of TCR beta chains were amplified and sequenced. The first-round RT-PCR employed HTBI primers together with the Qiagen OneStep RT-PCR kit. A multiplex PCR was then performed as the second round. One entry per CDR3 protein results from TCRdb running MiXCR on the multiplex PCR reads. The sample records under 350,000 distinct CDR3 sequences, roughly 15% being singletons. PBMCs were density-gradient isolated from roughly 10 ml fresh blood. V lost 2 bases, J lost 6 bases, and 13 bases lay in between. The CDR3 contains 15 residues. Germline CDR1 is SEHNR and CDR2 is FQNEAQ (reference sequence).

This TCR was recovered from an adult man with Graves' ophthalmopathy. This chain connects TRBV7-9 to TRBJ2-2; no clear D gene. Sequencing input: peripheral blood. CDR3 nucleotides: TGTGCCAGCAGCTTACTTGCAGTGCTTTCCGGGGAGCTGTTTTTT. As protein: CASSLLAVLSGELFF.